The source of this TCR beta chain is a study of blood T cell repertoires in COVID-19. Across the whole study: COVID-19 samples from acute and convalescent phases originated in the United States, Italy and Spain. In each case, the material was cDNA or gDNA derived from T cells, B-cell-depleted T cells, or PBMCs.

Per the original data handling: Estimates of nucleated cell counts were drawn from the amplification of reference gene primers. Sequenced by immunoSEQ multiplex PCR; TCRdb stores in-frame clones only, minus some. V and J calls plus clone size are reproduced from that table; the DNA served to infer D and trimming. The repertoire includes approximately 330,000 clones, about 87% of them detected once, and approximately 10% sits in the top ten. The CDR3 has 16 residues. The V gene lost 6 bases and the J gene lost 3 bases, with 21 bases spanning the gap. Germline V gives CDR1 SGHTA, CDR2 FQGNSA. The sequenced material came from peripheral blood. This chain connects TRBV7-2 to TRBJ2-7; possibly TRBD2 for D (7 bases). The source of this sequence is a man between 25 and 39 years old with COVID-19, enrolled during active disease. CDR3 DNA: TGTGCCAGCAGTCCTGGGGGCAGCGGGATAGACTACGAGCAGTACTTC. Protein sequence: CASSPGGSGIDYEQYF.